The 12 T cell receptor beta chains below all came from one sample that was sequenced in a study of post-analysis software for immune sequencing data (dated by TCRdb to the mid-2010s). Libraries were built with PCR. TCRdb shows the sequencer as Illumina HiSeq 2500. To reduce PCR and sequencing biases, unique molecular identifiers were built into the TCR beta cDNA libraries. The public sequencing data were trimmed at Q25 with fastp and processed into clonotypes with MiXCR by TCRdb, which kept only in-frame beta chains. For every CDR3 protein sequence, its rows merge into one entry that carries the most common genes and DNA. This sample is represented by about 500,000 distinct CDR3 sequences; around 40% of them were singletons. The leading ten clones occupy 9% to 14% of the sample. These receptors lack a known antigen. What the authors observed across the whole study: A handful of TRBV segments, including TRBV5-6, TRBV5-1 and TRBV20-1, were significantly more frequent in patients than controls.

Sample: blood. The origin of the receptors is a girl between 5 and 17 years old with multiple sclerosis.

The sample holds a few counts of this clonotype. The V and J genes are TRBV27 and TRBJ2-7; the match to TRBD2 covers 14 bases. V shed 5 bases, J shed 0 bases, and the junction held 6 bases outside the gene matches. Germline-derived CDR1 and CDR2 are MNHEY and SMNVEV (reference sequence). The CDR3 runs to 17 residues. In DNA form, the CDR3 reads TGTGCCAGCAGTAACCCCGGGACTAGCGGGAGCTCCTACGAGCAGTACTTC. Protein product: CASSNPGTSGSSYEQYF.

This clonotype was found a few times. The chain carries TRBV11-2 and TRBJ2-1; the D is unclear. V was trimmed by 0 bases and J by 7 bases, leaving 10 bases between them. From germline, CDR1 is SGHAT and CDR2 FQNNGV. The CDR3 has 14 amino acids. This chain's CDR3 is CASSLEQTENEQFF. In DNA, the CDR3 is TGTGCCAGCAGCTTAGAACAGACGGAGAATGAGCAGTTCTTC.

This chain links TRBV24-1 with TRBJ1-2; possibly TRBD1 for D (6 bases). The CDR3 has 14 amino acids. Per the germline V gene, CDR1 is KGHDR and CDR2 is SFDVKD. V was pared by 5 bases and J by 6 bases, with 15 bases between. CDR3 protein: CATSGRGRVDGYTF. DNA of the CDR3: TGTGCCACCAGTGGCAGGGGCAGGGTGGATGGCTACACCTTC.

Only a few counts were recorded for this clonotype. The chain carries TRBV28 and TRBJ1-2, with 7 bases aligning to TRBD1. Per the germline V gene, CDR1 is MDHEN and CDR2 is SYDVKM. This CDR3 contains 13 residues. Unmatched junction bases numbered 5, after V lost 4 bases and J lost 6 bases. The CDR3 here is CASSSQGRDGYTF. The CDR3 DNA is TGTGCCAGCAGTTCACAGGGGAGGGATGGCTACACCTTC.

V and J are TRBV12-3 or TRBV12-4 and TRBJ2-1; 10 nucleotides line up with TRBD2. The junction had 2 bases not matched to a gene; V was cut back by 3 bases and J by 6 bases. The CDR3 extends over 14 amino acids. The CDR3 is CASSFGLAANEQFF. The CDR3 bases are TGTGCCAGCAGTTTCGGACTAGCGGCCAATGAGCAGTTCTTC.

V gene TRBV28 combines with J gene TRBJ2-3, with D hard to call. CDR3 length equals 13 residues. Germline V gene data show CDR1 as MDHEN and CDR2 as SYDVKM. V was clipped by 5 bases and J by 1 base, with 7 bases between them. CDR3 sequence: CASSRRGTDTQYF. CDR3 nucleotide sequence: TGTGCCAGCAGTCGACGGGGCACAGATACGCAGTATTTT.

This clonotype was seen a handful of times. The J gene is TRBJ1-2, the V gene TRBV7-2; D possibly corresponds to TRBD1 (6 bases). The germline V gene encodes CDR1 SGHTA and CDR2 FQGNSA. The CDR3 totals 12 residues. The V gene lost 3 bases and the J gene lost 10 bases, with 12 bases spanning the gap. The CDR3 here is CASSFYAGDYTF. In nucleotides, the CDR3 is TGTGCCAGCAGCTTTTACGCAGGGGACTACACCTTC.

J is TRBJ1-5 and V is TRBV20-1; D unclear. The V end lost 2 bases, the J end lost 0 bases, and 5 bases lay between the germline ends. The length of the CDR3 is 13 residues. Germline V gene sequence: CDR1 DFQATT, CDR2 SNEGSKA (reference sequence). The CDR3 region is CSARPPSNQPQHF. The DNA of the CDR3 is TGCAGTGCTAGACCTCCTAGCAATCAGCCCCAGCATTTT.

This chain links TRBV20-1 with TRBJ2-1; D uncertain. V gave up 2 bases and J gave up 4 bases, with 0 bases separating them. This CDR3 spans 10 amino acids. Germline CDR1 reads DFQATT; CDR2 reads SNEGSKA (reference sequence). DNA for the CDR3: TGCAGTGCTAGATACAATGAGCAGTTCTTC. This codes for CSARYNEQFF.

With regard to this clonotype: Relative to the germline gene, one junction end is altered; a read error may explain this. CDR3: CASTLGGGGRYEQYF. The CDR3 DNA reads TGTGCCAGCACCTTAGGGGGGGGCGGGCGGTACGAGCAGTACTTC. The rearrangement joins TRBV7-2 to TRBJ2-7; a weak D match, TRBD2 (7 bases). CDR3 length equals 15 residues. Looked up from germline, CDR1 is SGHTA and CDR2 is FQGNSA.

This clonotype was seen a few times. The rearrangement links TRBV4-2 to TRBJ1-4, with D unresolved. This CDR3 is built from 15 residues. The germline gives CDR1 LGHNA, CDR2 YNFKEQ. V lost 1 base and J lost 0, with 6 bases in between. CDR3 sequence (DNA): TGTGCCAGCAGCCAAGTCCGAGCAACTAATGAAAAACTGTTTTTT. Its protein is CASSQVRATNEKLFF.

The chain uses TRBV6-5 and TRBJ2-3; 10 bases align to TRBD2. Germline values: CDR1 MNHEY, CDR2 SVGAGI. The CDR3 is 15 residues long. The junction had 10 bases not matched to a gene; V was cut back by 6 bases and J by 7 bases. As DNA, the CDR3 is TGTGCCAGCAGACGGGGAGCGGGAGGGGGAAATACGCAGTATTTT. Encoded protein: CASRRGAGGGNTQYF.